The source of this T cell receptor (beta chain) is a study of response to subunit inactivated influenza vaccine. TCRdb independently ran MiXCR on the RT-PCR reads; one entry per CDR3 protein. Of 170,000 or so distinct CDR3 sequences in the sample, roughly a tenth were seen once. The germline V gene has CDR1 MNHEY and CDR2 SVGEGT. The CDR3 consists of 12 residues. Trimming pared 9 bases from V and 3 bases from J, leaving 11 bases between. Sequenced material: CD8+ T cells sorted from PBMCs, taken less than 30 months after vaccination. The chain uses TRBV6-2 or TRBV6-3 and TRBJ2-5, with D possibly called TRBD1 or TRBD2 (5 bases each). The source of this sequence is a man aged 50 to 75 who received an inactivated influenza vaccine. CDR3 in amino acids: CASGGAKETQYF. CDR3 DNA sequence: TGTGCCAGTGGGGGAGCGAAAGAGACCCAGTACTTC.